This passage covers 24 T cell receptor beta chains from one sample sequenced in a study of metastatic and nonmetastatic thyroid tumors. There were no patients who had received any treatment before thyroid surgery. With MiXCR, TCRdb reprocessed the PCR reads. The repertoire holds some 16,000 clones, with around 14% as singletons. The sequencing input was blood. Receptors originate from a female donor with papillary thyroid cancer or a benign thyroid nodule (not recorded which). Some clones in this sample may be carry-over from other donors' samples.

This clone is large in the sample. The chain joins TRBV7-2 to TRBJ2-7; D possibly corresponds to TRBD1 (6 bases). V dropped 1 base and J dropped 2 bases, with 18 bases sitting between them. Germline V lookup: CDR1 SGHTA, CDR2 FQGNSA. The CDR3 is 17 residues long. CDR3 amino acids: CASSLGGLGPWTYEQYF. CDR3 bases: TGTGCCAGCAGCTTAGGGGGGCTGGGCCCATGGACCTACGAGCAGTACTTC.

This clone was seen many times. Here the CDR3 omits its conserved ending phenylalanine or tryptophan, so a read error is the likely source. The J gene is TRBJ1-2, the V gene TRBV19; tentative D call: TRBD1 (5 bases). V lost 7 bases and J 0 bases, leaving 15 bases between the germline ends. CDR1 LNHDA and CDR2 SQIVND come from the germline V gene (reference sequence). The CDR3 consists of 15 residues. The CDR3 region is CASTDRDSTNYGYTS. The CDR3 bases are TGTGCCAGTACCGATCGGGACTCTACTAACTATGGCTACACCTCC.

There are many counts of this clone. This chain joins TRBV29-1 and TRBJ2-7; D is perhaps TRBD1 (5 bases). This CDR3 contains 13 residues. Per the germline V gene, CDR1 is SQVTM and CDR2 is ANQGSEA. V lost 2 bases, J lost 6 bases, and 14 bases lay in between. CDR3 residues: CSVEIIQGGEQYF. The CDR3 DNA reads as TGCAGCGTTGAAATCATCCAGGGTGGCGAGCAGTACTTC.

This clone occurred a few times. This chain links TRBV6-4 with TRBJ2-3; 15 nucleotides agree with TRBD2. Trimming removed 4 bases from V and 6 bases from J; junction bases left unmatched: 2. The V gene's germline CDR1 is MRHNA and CDR2 SNTAGT. This CDR3 region has 15 residues. DNA for the CDR3: TGTGCCAGCAGTGGGACTAGCGGGAGGGCCGATACGCAGTATTTT. It is translated as CASSGTSGRADTQYF.

The sample holds a few counts of this clone. The V call is TRBV30, the J call TRBJ1-2; D not certain. This CDR3 comprises 13 residues. CDR1 and CDR2 from the germline V gene are GTSNPN and SVGIG (reference sequence). Trimming removed 2 bases from V and 4 bases from J, with 11 bases in between. The CDR3 DNA reads as TGTGCCTGGAGTCCCCTGGCTCCCTATGGCTACACCTTC. It translates to CAWSPLAPYGYTF.

The J gene is TRBJ2-3, the V gene TRBV25-1; D remains unclear. Looked up from germline, CDR1 is MGHDK and CDR2 is SYGVNS. This CDR3 is built from 13 residues. V dropped 6 bases and J dropped 9 bases, with 16 bases sitting between them. As DNA, the CDR3 is TGTGCCAGCAGCCCCAACCAAGGCAAAACGCAGTATTTT. Translating it yields CASSPNQGKTQYF.

This clone was picked up many times. The chain joins TRBV13 to TRBJ1-2; no clear D gene. V lost 1 base to trimming and J lost 2 bases, with 11 bases between them. Germline assignment: CDR1 PRHDT and CDR2 FYEKMQ (reference sequence). The CDR3 sequence is 15 residues long. CDR3 sequence: CASSLAVRANYGYTF. The DNA of the CDR3 is TGTGCCAGCAGCTTAGCGGTCCGAGCGAACTATGGCTACACCTTC.

This clone was observed at least ten times. This sample also contains other DNA sequences that code for the same CDR3. The V call is TRBV19, the J call TRBJ2-7; 11 bases are shared with TRBD2. From germline, CDR1 is LNHDA and CDR2 SQIVND (reference sequence). This CDR3 is built from 13 residues. The V and J ends lost 4 bases and 6 bases, in that order; junction bases with no gene match: 2. CDR3 in DNA: TGTGCCAGTAGTACAGGGACTAGCGGCGAGCAGTACTTC. It yields the protein CASSTGTSGEQYF.

There are a few counts of this clone. CDR3 in amino acids: CASSFAGIGTQYF. The CDR3 DNA reads TGTGCCAGCAGTTTTGCCGGAATCGGGACCCAGTACTTC. The V gene is TRBV27, the J gene TRBJ2-5; D not certain. Germline CDR1 MNHEY, CDR2 SMNVEV (reference sequence). The CDR3 has 13 residues. Trimming pared 3 bases from V and 7 bases from J, leaving 12 bases between.

This clone was detected many times. This chain joins TRBV5-1 and TRBJ2-7; a possible D gene is TRBD1 (6 bases). Trimming took off 2 bases at V and 2 bases at J, with 11 bases between the two ends. CDR3 length: 14 amino acids. From germline, CDR1 is SGHRS and CDR2 YFSETQ. As DNA, the CDR3 is TGCGCCAGCAGCTTCGGACAGACCACCTACGAGCAGTACTTC. Translating gives CASSFGQTTYEQYF.

V and J are TRBV11-2 and TRBJ1-3; 10 bases agree with TRBD1. V lost 3 bases, J lost 9 bases, and 8 bases stayed unmatched. The length of the CDR3 is 15 residues. Germline V gene sequence: CDR1 SGHAT, CDR2 FQNNGV. CDR3 region: CASSLLGQGVGTIYF. The CDR3 bases are TGTGCCAGCAGCTTGTTAGGACAGGGGGTCGGCACCATATATTTT.

This clone was picked up many times. The chain links TRBV28 to TRBJ1-4; no clear D. This CDR3 contains 11 residues. Germline CDR1 is MDHEN and CDR2 is SYDVKM. Trimming pared 6 bases from V and 4 bases from J, leaving 3 bases between. The CDR3, as DNA: TGTGCCAGCAGACTTAATGAAAAACTGTTTTTT. It codes for CASRLNEKLFF. Based on the CDR3 plus reference TRBV28 and TRBJ1-4, the full variable domain is DVKVTQSSRYLVKRTGEKVFLECVQDMDHENMFWYRQDPGLGLRLIYFSYDVKMKEKGDIPEGYSVSREKKERFSLILESASTNQTSMYLCASRLNEKLFFGSGTQLSVL.

The genes are TRBV5-1 and TRBJ1-1; the D is unclear. The ends were cut back, 5 bases at V and 1 base at J, with 18 bases in the middle. Germline CDR1 SGHRS, CDR2 YFSETQ. This CDR3 is 16 amino acids long. CDR3 in DNA: TGCGCCAGCAGTCACGGGTTACCCATCGAGAACACTGAAGCTTTCTTT. The encoded protein is CASSHGLPIENTEAFF.

This chain joins TRBV5-4 and TRBJ2-3, with a possible D match to TRBD2 (6 bases). There are 16 residues in the CDR3. Trimming left V 5 bases short and J 0 bases short, with 16 bases between. Germline V lookup: CDR1 SGHNT, CDR2 YYREEE (reference sequence). CDR3 DNA sequence: TGTGCCAGCAGTGTCGGACTATCGGCTAGCACAGATACGCAGTATTTT. This codes for CASSVGLSASTDTQYF. Drawing the rest from reference TRBV5-4 and TRBJ2-3, the complete variable domain is ETGVTQSPTHLIKTRGQQVTLRCSSQSGHNTVSWYQQALGQGPQFIFQYYREEENGRGNFPPRFSGLQFPNYSSELNVNALELDDSALYLCASSVGLSASTDTQYFGPGTRLTVL.

This clone was picked up a small number of times. A much larger clonotype is one base distant, so this may be a read error. This chain connects TRBV30 to TRBJ2-5, with D perhaps TRBD1 or TRBD2 (5 bases each). This CDR3 spans 14 amino acids. Trimming left V 2 bases short and J 9 bases short, with 19 bases between. Germline CDR1 is GTSNPN and CDR2 is SVGIG (reference sequence). The CDR3 DNA follows: TGTGCCTGGAGTATTCAGACAGTCAGGGAGTCCCAGTACTTC. Translated: CAWSIQTVRESQYF. The complete variable domain, with remaining parts taken from reference TRBV30 and TRBJ2-5, reads SQTIHQWPATLVQPVGSPLSLECTVEGTSNPNLYWYRQAAGRGLQLLFYSVGIGQISSEVPQNLSASRPQDRQFILSSKKLLLSDSGFYLCAWSIQTVRESQYFGPGTRLLVL.

This clone occurred many times. This chain uses TRBV30 with TRBJ1-3; D uncertain. CDR3 length: 14 residues. The V gene's germline CDR1 is GTSNPN and CDR2 SVGIG (reference sequence). V dropped 1 base and J dropped 6 bases, with 13 bases sitting between them. The CDR3 sequence is CAWSALRSENTIYF. Written as DNA, the CDR3 is TGTGCCTGGAGTGCCCTTAGGTCGGAAAACACCATATATTTT.

This clone occurred many times. The rearrangement uses TRBV3-1 and TRBJ2-7, with a weak D call TRBD2 (6 bases). CDR1 LGHDT and CDR2 YNNKEL come from the germline V gene (reference sequence). This CDR3 comprises 12 residues. Deletions cut 1 base from V and 11 bases from J, with 12 bases between. CDR3 sequence (DNA): TGTGCCAGCAGCCAAGGGGGGGAGCGAAAGTACTTC. Its protein product is CASSQGGERKYF.

At least ten counts were recorded for this clone. The chain carries TRBV28 and TRBJ1-1, with unresolved D. CDR1 is MDHEN, CDR2 SYDVKM, per germline. This CDR3 contains 15 residues. V was pared by 4 bases and J by 0 bases, with 12 bases between. This chain's CDR3 is CASSSFRYMNTEAFF. In nucleotides, the CDR3 is TGTGCCAGCAGTTCCTTCAGATACATGAACACTGAAGCTTTCTTT.

This clone is judged medium-sized. The rearrangement links TRBV6-1 to TRBJ1-2; 7 bases align to TRBD1. In germline, CDR1 is MNHNS, CDR2 SASEGT. The CDR3 contains 15 residues. Unmatched junction bases numbered 9, after V lost 0 bases and J lost 8 bases. CDR3 in DNA: TGTGCCAGCAGTGAAGCGGTAGGGGGCATCGGGGGCTACACCTTC. This codes for CASSEAVGGIGGYTF.

V and J are TRBV7-9 and TRBJ2-7; D is possibly TRBD1 (5 bases). CDR3 length: 13 amino acids. Between the trimmed V and J ends, which lost 2 bases and 6 bases, there was a span of 11 bases. CDR1 and CDR2 from the germline V gene are SEHNR and FQNEAQ (reference sequence). CDR3 residues: CASSLPGSREQYF. The CDR3 nucleotides read TGTGCCAGCAGCTTACCAGGGTCTCGCGAGCAGTACTTC.

This clone has a count of ten or more. This chain uses TRBV14 with TRBJ2-1; TRBD2 agrees at 15 bases. The V gene's germline CDR1 is SGHDN and CDR2 FVKESK. Trimming took 0 bases from V and 15 from J; bases not matched to a gene: 9. This CDR3 has 16 amino acids. CDR3 coding DNA: TGTGCCAGCAGCCAAGAGTACGGACTAGCGGGAGGGCCTGGGTTCTTC. Amino acid sequence: CASSQEYGLAGGPGFF.

This clone was observed a few times. The V and J genes are TRBV2 and TRBJ2-7; 9 nucleotides match TRBD1. The germline CDR1 and CDR2 sequences are SNHLY and FYNNEI. The CDR3 is 13 residues long. V shed 8 bases and J 3 bases; nucleotides not matched to a gene: 5. CDR3 residues: CASEDRGDYEQYF. The DNA for the CDR3 is TGTGCCAGCGAGGACAGGGGTGACTACGAGCAGTACTTC. The whole variable domain, filled in from reference TRBV2 and TRBJ2-7, reads EPEVTQTPSHQVTQMGQEVILRCVPISNHLYFYWYRQILGQKVEFLVSFYNNEISEKSEIFDDQFSVERPDGSNFTLKIRSTKLEDSAMYFCASEDRGDYEQYFGPGTRLTVT.

This clone was observed at least ten times. V gene TRBV18 combines with J gene TRBJ2-5; 8 positions match TRBD2. Trimming took 2 bases from V and 5 from J; bases not matched to a gene: 4. The CDR3 extends over 14 amino acids. Germline V lookup: CDR1 KGHSH, CDR2 LQKENI. CDR3 nucleotide sequence: TGTGCCAGCTCACCAGCGGGGGGCAGGGAGACCCAGTACTTC. Residues: CASSPAGGRETQYF.

This clone was picked up many times. J is TRBJ1-2 and V is TRBV19, with 8 positions matching TRBD1. The germline CDR1 and CDR2 sequences are LNHDA and SQIVND (reference sequence). V lost 3 bases, J lost 7 bases, and 7 bases stayed unmatched. This CDR3 has 14 residues. CDR3 sequence reads: CASSIGQGVGGYTF. CDR3 DNA: TGTGCCAGTAGTATCGGACAGGGTGTAGGTGGCTACACCTTC.